This entry features one T cell receptor beta chain sequence. Its antigen is currently not known. There are no base qualities to consult, and no much larger clone falls within one base. The CDR3 covers 14 residues, taking in both the cysteine and the phenylalanine. The kept DNA is CDR3 alone, 42 bases in frame from the first base. V loses 11 bases, J loses 1 base, and the germline ends lie 16 bases apart. The germline V gene sets CDR1 to SNHLY and CDR2 to FYNNEI. The data belong to a study of OX40 agonist ivuxolimab in advanced cancers. In the study overall: The costimulatory receptor OX40 (CD134) was targeted by ivuxolimab, a fully human IgG2 agonistic monoclonal antibody. Intravenous ivuxolimab was administered to patients every 2 weeks at six dose levels: 0.01, 0.1, 0.3, 1.5, 3 and 10 mg/kg. Among the roughly 50 dose-escalation patients, some 20 had hepatocellular carcinoma, around 15 melanoma, 9 renal cell carcinoma and 9 head and neck cancer. A male proportion of roughly 85% and a mean age of around 60 years, ranging from about 23 to 90, were recorded for the dose-escalation cohort. Prior anti-PD-1, anti-PD-L1 or anti-CTLA-4 therapy was permitted, and checkpoint inhibitors had been received by 40% to 50% of dose-escalation patients. Partial responses occurred in three dose-escalation patients, of whom one had hepatocellular carcinoma and two had cutaneous melanoma. Peripheral TCRbeta sequencing was intended to test whether TCR sequence diversity was altered and clonal T-cell expansion was caused by ivuxolimab. The monotherapy dose-escalation portion (N ≈ 57 patients) of the phase I ivuxolimab trial is reported in the paper. Overall study outcomes, separate from this receptor: In the 0.1-3.0 mg/kg groups, partial responders were among the patients with the lowest normalized peripheral clonal expansion, particularly in CD8+ T cells. The antigen specificity of the peripheral T cells that underwent clonal expansion was not determined. Clonal expansion of both CD4+ and CD8+ blood T cells was observed from baseline to week 6 at doses 0.1 to 3.0 mg/kg. After ivuxolimab, more expanded clones were found on average in CD8+ T cells than in CD4+ T cells. Low levels of normalized T-cell clonal expansion were also seen in some nonresponding patients.

The trial excluded patients who had a history of autoimmune disease or were on systemic immunosuppression. Peripheral blood for TCR sequencing was drawn from every dose cohort at baseline, at cycle 4 day 1 and at cycle 7 day 1. Samples were obtained from an open-label, multicenter, first-in-human phase I dose-escalation trial of ivuxolimab. Adults with locally advanced or metastatic melanoma, renal cell, hepatocellular, or head and neck squamous cell carcinoma were enrolled in the trial. Before TCR sequencing, CD4+ T cells and CD8+ T cells from peripheral blood were sorted into separate populations. Genomic DNA was isolated from the sorted cells so that the TCRbeta CDR3 region could be sequenced. TCRbeta CDR3 regions were sequenced using the immunoSEQ Assay. What TCRdb holds here is the immuneACCESS table cut down to in-frame rearrangements. Part of the clones is not present; checked against another copy, under half of the missing clones reflect an unresolved V gene, and the others are unexplained. The sample yields roughly 93,000 clones; 70% to 85% were counted once. About 5.8% of the sample is held by the ten biggest clonotypes.

The chain was built from TRBV2 and TRBJ2-3; the D gene cannot be resolved beyond TRBD1 or TRBD2, each matching 6 bases. Sample: CD4+ or CD8+ T cells sorted from blood, taken in a trial of the OX40 agonist ivuxolimab. The TCR was taken from an adult with an advanced solid tumor such as melanoma, head and neck, liver or kidney cancer. The CDR3 loop reads CALGGAGRTDTQYF. The sequenced DNA is TGTGCCTTGGGGGGCGCAGGGCGCACAGATACGCAGTATTTT.